These 12 T cell receptor beta chains were all obtained from the same sample, sequenced in a study of identical twins. Each CDR3 protein gets one entry after TCRdb re-called the 5' RACE reads with MiXCR. The repertoire holds some 440,000 distinct CDR3 sequences, roughly a quarter seen once, with roughly 3% in the top ten. These data also featured in a second study, about T cells expressing NK-cell markers.

Material: CD4+ T cells sorted from blood. These receptors were obtained from a woman aged 18-35 years in good health.

This clonotype has at least ten counts. This rearrangement joins TRBV7-9 to TRBJ1-2; no clear D gene. Between the trimmed V and J ends, which lost 0 bases and 6 bases, there was a span of 8 bases. The CDR3 loop spans 13 amino acids. Germline loops: CDR1 SEHNR, CDR2 FQNEAQ (reference sequence). CDR3 protein: CASSLAGRDGYTF. The CDR3 DNA reads as TGTGCCAGCAGCTTAGCCGGGCGGGATGGCTACACCTTC.

This chain joins TRBV24-1 and TRBJ2-1, with D perhaps assigned TRBD1 or TRBD2 (5 bases each). V lost 1 base and J lost 9, with 12 bases in between. The CDR3 is 14 residues long. From germline, CDR1 is KGHDR and CDR2 SFDVKD. The CDR3, as DNA: TGTGCCACCAGTGATTTTAGGGACGGAAGTGAGCAGTTCTTC. Translating it yields CATSDFRDGSEQFF.

The V and J genes are TRBV3-1 and TRBJ2-1, with D perhaps given as TRBD1 or TRBD2 (5 bases each). The CDR3 has 12 amino acids. Germline loops: CDR1 LGHDT, CDR2 YNNKEL (reference sequence). The germline V and J ends were trimmed by 8 bases and 9 bases, with 14 bases remaining between them. The CDR3 DNA sequence: TGTGCCAGCGAGGGGCAGGTGTTTGAGCAGTTCTTC. As protein: CASEGQVFEQFF.

This clonotype has only a few counts. The chain carries TRBV20-1 and TRBJ1-2; D not certain. Germline V CDR1 and CDR2: DFQATT, SNEGSKA (reference sequence). Trimming took off 3 bases at V and 2 bases at J, with 7 bases between the two ends. The CDR3 is 12 amino acids. The chain's CDR3 is CSASSANYGYTF. CDR3 coding DNA: TGCAGTGCTAGTTCTGCAAACTATGGCTACACCTTC.

V and J are TRBV12-3 or TRBV12-4 and TRBJ2-2; maybe TRBD2 (6 bases). This CDR3 has 16 amino acids. Trimming removed 1 base at V and 0 bases at J, with 9 bases between. DNA of the CDR3: TGTGCCAGCAGTTTAGGGAGGGCCTCGAACACCGGGGAGCTGTTTTTT. Its translation: CASSLGRASNTGELFF.

The genes are TRBV6-5 and TRBJ2-7; 7 nucleotides match TRBD1. Germline CDR1 is MNHEY and CDR2 is SVGAGI. The CDR3 has 15 amino acids. V shed 2 bases, J shed 7 bases, and the junction held 11 bases outside the gene matches. CDR3 DNA: TGTGCCAGCAGTTACGTCCGGGACAGCCCCTCTGAGCAGTACTTC. It yields the protein CASSYVRDSPSEQYF.

This clonotype has only a few counts. This chain links TRBV12-3 or TRBV12-4 with TRBJ2-3; D may be TRBD1 or TRBD2 (5 bases each). The germline V and J ends were trimmed by 5 bases and 3 bases, with 15 bases remaining between them. This CDR3 has 15 residues. CDR3: CASSPDPGRTDTQYF. CDR3 coding DNA: TGTGCCAGCAGTCCCGACCCAGGGAGAACAGATACGCAGTATTTT.

V is TRBV5-1 and J is TRBJ1-4; possibly TRBD1 for D (5 bases). This CDR3 has 14 residues. Germline V CDR1 and CDR2: SGHRS, YFSETQ. Trimming removed 4 bases from V and 0 bases from J, with 7 bases in between. CDR3 sequence (DNA): TGCGCCAGCAGCCCGACAGCAACTAATGAAAAACTGTTTTTT. Its translation is CASSPTATNEKLFF.

J is TRBJ1-3 and V is TRBV10-3, with a weak D call TRBD1 (5 bases). The V gene's germline CDR1 is ENHRY and CDR2 SYGVKD. The CDR3 covers 13 residues. Trimming left V 8 bases short and J 3 bases short, with 11 bases between. The CDR3 nucleotides read TGTGCCATCCTAAGGCAGGGTGGAAACACCATATATTTT. Translated: CAILRQGGNTIYF.

The chain employs TRBV18 and TRBJ2-7; D is unresolved. The V end was cut by 9 bases, the J end by 7 bases, with 19 bases between. This CDR3 spans 13 amino acids. Germline V lookup: CDR1 KGHSH, CDR2 LQKENI. The CDR3 spells CASSGNSLGEQYF. CDR3 in DNA: TGTGCCAGTTCAGGTAACTCCCTTGGGGAGCAGTACTTC.

V is TRBV5-1 and J is TRBJ2-7; 11 positions match TRBD2. The length of the CDR3 is 16 residues. Germline V gives CDR1 SGHRS, CDR2 YFSETQ. V was clipped by 4 bases and J by 2 bases; unmatched bases: 8. This CDR3 reads CASSRGTSGKTYEQYF. The CDR3 DNA is TGCGCCAGCAGCAGAGGGACTAGCGGAAAAACCTACGAGCAGTACTTC.

This clonotype has just a few counts. The rearrangement joins TRBV20-1 to TRBJ2-7, with D possibly TRBD1 on 6 matching bases. This CDR3 region has 14 residues. CDR1 and CDR2 from the germline V gene are DFQATT and SNEGSKA (reference sequence). V was trimmed by 1 base and J by 2 bases, leaving 12 bases between them. CDR3 in DNA: TGCAGTGCTAGAGGGACAGCGGAAACCTACGAGCAGTACTTC. Residues: CSARGTAETYEQYF.